The source of this T cell receptor beta chain is a study of brain T cells in children with intractable seizures. The germline CDR1 and CDR2 sequences are SGHTS and YDEGEE. The V and J ends lost 4 bases and 3 bases, in that order; junction bases with no gene match: 0. This CDR3 comprises 13 residues. Assay used: immunoSEQ multiplex PCR; TCRdb lists only in-frame clones, some missing. Of 300,000 to 400,000 clones detected, over 90% appear once; the ten largest clones hold about 6%. Indicated time point: blood from clinic visit 5 months post-surgery; TSC patient then seizure free. This sequence originates from a boy under two years old with tuberous sclerosis and intractable seizures. The chain couples TRBV5-8 to TRBJ1-3; TRBD1 aligns across 8 bases. The specimen was peripheral blood, collected approximately 5 months after surgery. The CDR3 sequence: CASSTGGGNTIYF. As DNA, the CDR3 is TGTGCCAGCAGCACAGGGGGTGGAAACACCATATATTTT.